Here is one TCR beta chain with its context. Participant ages covered about 18 to 89 years across about 25 US areas. Cohorts were assigned according to the clinical history that participants reported. What the recovered Cohort 3 donors had was two negative PCRs, clearance, or symptom resolution. Produced via immunoSEQ multiplex PCR; TCRdb's table is partial and in-frame only. The table records 200,000 to 250,000 clones, about 80% of them present only once. This sample was included in a study of blood T cell repertoires in COVID-19. The V gene end was trimmed by 2 bases and the J gene end by 0 bases; junction bases not matched to a gene: 5. This CDR3 has 17 amino acids. CDR1 KGHDR and CDR2 SFDVKD come from the germline V gene.

Material: PBMCs or T cells enriched from blood (not recorded which). The sequence came from a man in his sixties who had recovered from COVID-19. The chain combines TRBV24-1 with TRBJ2-1; 8 bases line up with TRBD1. DNA of the CDR3: TGTGCCACCAGTGATTGGGGGACAGGAGACTCCTACAATGAGCAGTTCTTC. Protein: CATSDWGTGDSYNEQFF.